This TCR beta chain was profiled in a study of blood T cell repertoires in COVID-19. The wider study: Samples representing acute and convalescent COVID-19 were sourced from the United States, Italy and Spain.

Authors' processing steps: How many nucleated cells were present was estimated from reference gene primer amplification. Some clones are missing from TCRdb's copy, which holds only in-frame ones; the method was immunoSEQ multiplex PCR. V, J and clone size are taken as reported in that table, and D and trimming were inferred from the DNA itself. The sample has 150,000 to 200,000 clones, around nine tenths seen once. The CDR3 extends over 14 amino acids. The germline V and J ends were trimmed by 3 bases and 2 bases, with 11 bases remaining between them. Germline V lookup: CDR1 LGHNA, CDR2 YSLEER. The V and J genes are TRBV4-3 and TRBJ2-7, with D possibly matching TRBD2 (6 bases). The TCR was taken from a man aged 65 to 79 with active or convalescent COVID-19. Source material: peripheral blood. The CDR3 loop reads CASSHGTPTYEQYF. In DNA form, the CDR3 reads TGCGCCAGCAGCCACGGGACTCCTACCTACGAGCAGTACTTC.